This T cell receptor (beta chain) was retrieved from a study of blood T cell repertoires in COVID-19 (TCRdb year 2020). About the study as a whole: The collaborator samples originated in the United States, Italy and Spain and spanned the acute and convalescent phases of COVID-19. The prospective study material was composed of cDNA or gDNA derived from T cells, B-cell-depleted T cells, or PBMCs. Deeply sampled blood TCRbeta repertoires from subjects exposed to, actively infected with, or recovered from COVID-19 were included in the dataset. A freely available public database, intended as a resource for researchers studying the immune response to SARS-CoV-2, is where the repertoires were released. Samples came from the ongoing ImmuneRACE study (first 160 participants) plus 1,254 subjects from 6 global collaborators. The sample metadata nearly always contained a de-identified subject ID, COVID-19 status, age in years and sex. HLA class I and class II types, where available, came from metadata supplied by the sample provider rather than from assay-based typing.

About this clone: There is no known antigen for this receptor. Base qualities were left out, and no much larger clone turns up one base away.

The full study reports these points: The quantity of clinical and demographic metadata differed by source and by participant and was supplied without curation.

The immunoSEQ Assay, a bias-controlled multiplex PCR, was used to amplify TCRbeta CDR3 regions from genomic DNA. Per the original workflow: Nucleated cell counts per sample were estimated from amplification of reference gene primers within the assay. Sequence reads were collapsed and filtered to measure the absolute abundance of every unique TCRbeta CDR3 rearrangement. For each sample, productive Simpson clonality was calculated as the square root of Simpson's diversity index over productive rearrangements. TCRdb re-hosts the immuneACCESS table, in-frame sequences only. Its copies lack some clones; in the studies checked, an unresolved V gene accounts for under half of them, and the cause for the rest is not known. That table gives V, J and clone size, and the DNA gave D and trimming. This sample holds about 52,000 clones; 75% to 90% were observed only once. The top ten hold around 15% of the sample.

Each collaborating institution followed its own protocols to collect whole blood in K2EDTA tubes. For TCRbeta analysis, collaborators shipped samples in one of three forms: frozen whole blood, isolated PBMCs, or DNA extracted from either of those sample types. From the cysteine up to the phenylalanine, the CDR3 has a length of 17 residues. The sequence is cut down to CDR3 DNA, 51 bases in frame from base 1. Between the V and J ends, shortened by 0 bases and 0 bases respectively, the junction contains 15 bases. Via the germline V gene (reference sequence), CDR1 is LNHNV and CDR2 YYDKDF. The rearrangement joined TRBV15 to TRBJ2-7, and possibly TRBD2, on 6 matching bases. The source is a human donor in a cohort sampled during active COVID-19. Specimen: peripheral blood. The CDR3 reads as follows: CATSRDKGVGSSYEQYF. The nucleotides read TGTGCCACCAGCAGAGACAAAGGGGTCGGGAGCTCCTACGAGCAGTACTTC.